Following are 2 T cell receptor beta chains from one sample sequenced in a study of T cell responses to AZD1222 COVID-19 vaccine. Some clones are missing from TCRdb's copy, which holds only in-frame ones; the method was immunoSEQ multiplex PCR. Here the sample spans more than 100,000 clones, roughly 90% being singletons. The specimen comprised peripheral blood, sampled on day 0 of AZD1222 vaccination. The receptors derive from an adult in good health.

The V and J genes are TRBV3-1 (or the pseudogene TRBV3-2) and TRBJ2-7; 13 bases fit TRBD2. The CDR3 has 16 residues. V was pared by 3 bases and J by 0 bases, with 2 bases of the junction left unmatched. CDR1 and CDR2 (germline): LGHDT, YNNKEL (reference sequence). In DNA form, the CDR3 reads TGTGCCAGCAGCCATGGACTAGCGGGGGCCTCCTACGAGCAGTACTTC. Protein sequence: CASSHGLAGASYEQYF.

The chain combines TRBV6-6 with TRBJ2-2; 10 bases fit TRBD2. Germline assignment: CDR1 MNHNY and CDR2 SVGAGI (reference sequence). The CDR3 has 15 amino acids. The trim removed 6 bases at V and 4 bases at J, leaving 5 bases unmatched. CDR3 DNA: TGTGCCAGCAGCCTAGCGGGAGTGAGCACCGGGGAGCTGTTTTTT. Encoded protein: CASSLAGVSTGELFF.